One TCR beta chain is described in this entry. Antigen unknown. This entry belongs to a study of identical twins' blood T cells. Trimming removed 1 base from V and 4 bases from J, with 14 bases in between. CDR3 size: 15 residues. CDR1 is SQVTM and CDR2 is ANQGSEA in the germline V gene. Overall study results and limits: Shared CDR3 clonotype counts between two donors mainly tracked the product of their cloneset sizes, twins included.

TCR cDNA libraries came from RNA via a modified published protocol. Both ends of each TCR cDNA library bore sample-specific barcodes. Per the study methods: Each donor had about 100,000 to nearly 550,000 clonotypes. TCRdb called the 5' RACE reads again in MiXCR, with one record for every CDR3 protein. The V and J calls were determined by TCRdb, not by the authors. The sample lists 300,000 to 400,000 distinct CDR3 sequences, under 30% occurring once. The sample was PBMCs. The sequence came from a woman aged 18-55 years in good health. This chain links TRBV29-1 with TRBJ2-1, with a tentative D call TRBD1 (5 bases). CDR3 DNA: TGCAGCGTTGAAGGTAGCCCGACAGTTTACAATGAGCAGTTCTTC. It codes for CSVEGSPTVYNEQFF.